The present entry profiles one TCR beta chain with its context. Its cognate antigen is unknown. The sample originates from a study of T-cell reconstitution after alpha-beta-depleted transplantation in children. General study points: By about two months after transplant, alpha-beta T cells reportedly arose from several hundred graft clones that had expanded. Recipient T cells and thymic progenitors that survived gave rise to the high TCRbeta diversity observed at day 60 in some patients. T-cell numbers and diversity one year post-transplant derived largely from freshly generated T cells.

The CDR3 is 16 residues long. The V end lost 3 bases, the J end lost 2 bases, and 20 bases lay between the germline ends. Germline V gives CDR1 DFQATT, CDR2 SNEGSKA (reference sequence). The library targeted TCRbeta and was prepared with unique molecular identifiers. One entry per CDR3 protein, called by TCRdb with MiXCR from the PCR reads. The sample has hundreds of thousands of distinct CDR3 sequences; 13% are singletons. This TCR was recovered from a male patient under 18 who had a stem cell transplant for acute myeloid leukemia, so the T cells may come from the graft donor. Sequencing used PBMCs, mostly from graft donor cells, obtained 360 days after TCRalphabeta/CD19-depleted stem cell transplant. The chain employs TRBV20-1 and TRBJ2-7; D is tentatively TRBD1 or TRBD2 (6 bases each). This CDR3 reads CSARGGSWDTAYEQYF. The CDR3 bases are TGCAGTGCTAGGGGAGGTTCATGGGACACAGCCTACGAGCAGTACTTC.